This is a list of T cell receptor beta chains from one sample in a study of blood T cell repertoires in COVID-19. Assay: immunoSEQ multiplex PCR; the TCRdb copy retains only in-frame clones and omits some. The sample consists of 300,000 to 450,000 clones, roughly nine tenths of them appearing once. The sample taken for sequencing was peripheral blood. These TCRs come from a woman aged 25 to 39 with COVID-19, enrolled during active disease. Both conserved end residues are part of each CDR3. A D gene is named only where the DNA matches it firmly. Not every row has a clone size; where given, it reads once, few, many or a size class.

J: TRBJ2-5
D: TRBD1
V: TRBV9
size: -
CDR3: CASSVAQGAGETQYF
DNA: TGTGCCAGCAGCGTAGCTCAGGGGGCCGGTGAGACCCAGTACTTC

J: TRBJ1-1
D: -
V: TRBV5-1
size: -
CDR3: CASSLWGRTEMNTEAFF
DNA: TGCGCCAGCAGCTTGTGGGGCAGGACGGAAATGAACACTGAAGCTTTCTTT

J: TRBJ2-1
D: TRBD2
V: TRBV2
size: -
CDR3: CASSIAGGPYNEQFF
DNA: TGTGCCAGCAGCATAGCGGGGGGGCCCTACAATGAGCAGTTCTTC

J: TRBJ2-7
D: -
V: TRBV6-2/TRBV6-3
size: -
CDR3: CASSPDSLYEQYF
DNA: TGTGCCAGCAGCCCCGACAGCCTCTACGAGCAGTACTTC

J: TRBJ2-7
D: TRBD2
V: TRBV28
size: -
CDR3: CASSSGLAGGRNSYEQYF
DNA: TGTGCCAGCAGTTCGGGACTAGCGGGGGGGCGAAATTCCTACGAGCAGTACTTC

J: TRBJ2-7
D: -
V: TRBV29-1
size: -
CDR3: CSVQAQNPHEQYF
DNA: TGCAGCGTTCAAGCACAGAACCCCCACGAGCAGTACTTC

J: TRBJ2-3
D: TRBD1
V: TRBV6-5
size: -
CDR3: CASSLDRGTDTQYF
DNA: TGTGCCAGCAGTCTGGACAGGGGTACAGATACGCAGTATTTT

J: TRBJ1-5
D: TRBD1
V: TRBV19
size: -
CDR3: CASTSDRDYQPQHF
DNA: TGTGCCAGTACCTCGGACAGGGACTATCAGCCCCAGCATTTT

J: TRBJ2-1
D: TRBD2
V: TRBV11-3
size: -
CDR3: CASSLDRASGSIIGWNEQFF
DNA: TGTGCCAGCAGCTTAGATCGGGCTAGCGGGAGTATAATAGGGTGGAATGAGCAGTTCTTC

J: TRBJ1-3
D: TRBD1
V: TRBV7-2
size: -
CDR3: CASSLGAGQGARGNTIYF
DNA: TGTGCCAGCAGCTTAGGGGCCGGACAGGGGGCGCGAGGAAACACCATATATTTT

J: TRBJ1-1
D: -
V: TRBV11-3
size: -
CDR3: CASSPRRGKNTEAFF
DNA: TGTGCCAGCAGCCCCCGGAGGGGAAAGAACACTGAAGCTTTCTTT

J: TRBJ2-3
D: TRBD1
V: TRBV5-1
size: -
CDR3: CASTRDRATDTQYF
DNA: TGCGCCAGCACGAGGGACAGGGCCACAGATACGCAGTATTTT

J: TRBJ1-1
D: -
V: TRBV4-3
size: -
CDR3: CASSQFPGQGLGTEAFF
DNA: TGCGCCAGCAGCCAATTCCCGGGTCAGGGGTTGGGCACTGAAGCTTTCTTT

J: TRBJ2-5
D: -
V: TRBV29-1
size: -
CDR3: CSVAGGETQYF
DNA: TGCAGCGTTGCCGGCGGAGAGACCCAGTACTTC

J: TRBJ2-7
D: TRBD1
V: TRBV4-1
size: -
CDR3: CASSLRQGGYEQYF
DNA: TGCGCCAGCAGCCTGAGACAGGGGGGCTACGAGCAGTACTTC

J: TRBJ1-2
D: -
V: TRBV28
size: few
CDR3: CASSSYTYGYTF
DNA: TGTGCCAGCAGTTCTTACACCTATGGCTACACCTTC

J: TRBJ2-7
D: -
V: TRBV9
size: -
CDR3: CASSVSPKGYEQYF
DNA: TGTGCCAGCAGCGTTTCCCCTAAGGGGTACGAGCAGTACTTC

J: TRBJ2-2
D: TRBD1
V: TRBV11-2
size: -
CDR3: CASSLDRQGSNTGELFF
DNA: TGTGCCAGCAGCTTAGATAGACAGGGGTCAAACACCGGGGAGCTGTTTTTT

J: TRBJ2-5
D: -
V: TRBV11-3
size: -
CDR3: CASSFGEAGGETQYF
DNA: TGTGCCAGCAGCTTCGGGGAAGCGGGTGGTGAGACCCAGTACTTC

J: TRBJ1-5
D: TRBD1
V: TRBV28
size: -
CDR3: CASSPGTGIPLTDQPQHF
DNA: TGTGCCAGCAGTCCAGGGACAGGGATACCTTTGACCGATCAGCCCCAGCATTTT

J: TRBJ1-5
D: TRBD1
V: TRBV19
size: -
CDR3: CASSADRGAQPQHF
DNA: TGTGCCAGTAGTGCTGACAGGGGAGCTCAGCCCCAGCATTTT

J: TRBJ2-4
D: TRBD2
V: TRBV3-1/TRBV3-2
size: -
CDR3: CASSQGGGNIQYF
DNA: TGTGCCAGCAGCCAAGGGGGGGGAAACATTCAGTACTTC

J: TRBJ2-3
D: TRBD2
V: TRBV4-3
size: -
CDR3: CASSQDGLAGAMVRTDTQYF
DNA: TGCGCCAGCAGCCAAGATGGACTAGCGGGGGCGATGGTCCGCACAGATACGCAGTATTTT

J: TRBJ1-1
D: TRBD1
V: TRBV6-5
size: -
CDR3: CASSPSTGGAAEAFF
DNA: TGTGCCAGCAGTCCCTCCACAGGGGGGGCGGCTGAAGCTTTCTTT

J: TRBJ1-2
D: TRBD1
V: TRBV5-6
size: -
CDR3: CASSLFQGVYYGYTF
DNA: TGTGCCAGCAGCTTGTTTCAGGGGGTGTACTATGGCTACACCTTC

J: TRBJ1-2
D: -
V: TRBV4-2
size: -
CDR3: CASSPKRGGANYGYTF
DNA: TGTGCCAGCAGCCCCAAGAGAGGGGGGGCCAACTATGGCTACACCTTC

J: TRBJ2-7
D: -
V: TRBV28
size: few
CDR3: CASRSGEEQYF
DNA: TGTGCCAGCAGATCAGGGGAGGAGCAGTACTTC

J: TRBJ2-1
D: -
V: TRBV19
size: -
CDR3: CASSTGETGNEQFF
DNA: TGTGCCAGTAGTACAGGGGAGACGGGGAATGAGCAGTTCTTC

J: TRBJ1-5
D: -
V: TRBV6-5
size: -
CDR3: CASSPDTNQPQHF
DNA: TGTGCCAGCAGTCCGGACACGAATCAGCCCCAGCATTTT

J: TRBJ2-5
D: -
V: TRBV5-1
size: -
CDR3: CASSFPPAGLLETQYF
DNA: TGCGCCAGCAGTTTTCCCCCGGCAGGCCTATTGGAGACCCAGTACTTC

J: TRBJ2-3
D: TRBD2
V: TRBV27
size: -
CDR3: CASSDIAGGTDTQYF
DNA: TGTGCCAGCAGCGATATAGCGGGGGGCACAGATACGCAGTATTTT

J: TRBJ2-3
D: TRBD2
V: TRBV5-1
size: -
CDR3: CASSPLGVLARLPSTDTQYF
DNA: TGCGCCAGCAGCCCCCTGGGGGTACTAGCGCGCCTGCCGAGCACAGATACGCAGTATTTT

J: TRBJ2-3
D: TRBD2
V: TRBV3-1/TRBV3-2
size: -
CDR3: CASSPGTSGHTQYF
DNA: TGTGCCAGCAGCCCCGGGACTAGCGGACATACGCAGTATTTT

J: TRBJ2-3
D: TRBD1
V: TRBV6-5
size: once
CDR3: CASRRDRGIAQYF
DNA: TGTGCCAGCAGAAGGGACAGGGGTATAGCGCAGTATTTT

J: TRBJ2-2
D: -
V: TRBV19
size: -
CDR3: CASIGQRNTGELFF
DNA: TGTGCCAGCATCGGACAGCGGAACACCGGGGAGCTGTTTTTT

J: TRBJ1-2
D: -
V: TRBV5-4
size: -
CDR3: CASSPEGGADGYTF
DNA: TGTGCCAGCAGTCCTGAGGGGGGGGCGGATGGCTACACCTTC